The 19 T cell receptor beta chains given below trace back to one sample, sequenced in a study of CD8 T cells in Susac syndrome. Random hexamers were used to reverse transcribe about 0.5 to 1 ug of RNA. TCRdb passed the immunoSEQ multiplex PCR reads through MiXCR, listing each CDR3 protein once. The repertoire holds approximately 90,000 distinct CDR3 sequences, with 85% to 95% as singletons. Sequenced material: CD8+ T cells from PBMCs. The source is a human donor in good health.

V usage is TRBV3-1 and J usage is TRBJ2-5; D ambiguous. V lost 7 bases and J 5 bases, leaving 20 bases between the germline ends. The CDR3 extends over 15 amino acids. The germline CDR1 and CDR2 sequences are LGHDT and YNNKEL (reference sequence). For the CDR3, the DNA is TGTGCCAGCAACAGAGGTGACGCATCATTTGAGACCCAGTACTTC. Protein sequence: CASNRGDASFETQYF.

The CDR3 nucleotides read TGCAGCGTGCCCCCTGATGGAGTCTACAATGAGCAGTTCTTC. Its protein is CSVPPDGVYNEQFF. The rearrangement links TRBV29-1 to TRBJ2-1; D uncertain. From germline, CDR1 is SQVTM and CDR2 ANQGSEA. Trimming took off 6 bases at V and 3 bases at J, with 15 bases between the two ends. The CDR3 is 14 amino acids.

Here the CDR3 DNA reads TGTGCCAGCAGTGATCACGGATTGGCGGAGACCCAGTACTTC. Translation: CASSDHGLAETQYF. V gene TRBV25-1 combines with J gene TRBJ2-5; D is ambiguous. CDR1 and CDR2 (germline): MGHDK, SYGVNS. This CDR3 is 14 amino acids long. V shed 3 bases and J shed 5 bases, with 13 bases lying between them.

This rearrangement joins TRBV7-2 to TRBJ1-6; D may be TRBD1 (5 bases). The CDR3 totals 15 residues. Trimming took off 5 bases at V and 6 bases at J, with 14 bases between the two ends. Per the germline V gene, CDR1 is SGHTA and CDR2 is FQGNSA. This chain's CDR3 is CASSGYRFTNSPLHF. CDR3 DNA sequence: TGTGCCAGCAGCGGCTACAGGTTTACTAATTCACCCCTCCACTTT.

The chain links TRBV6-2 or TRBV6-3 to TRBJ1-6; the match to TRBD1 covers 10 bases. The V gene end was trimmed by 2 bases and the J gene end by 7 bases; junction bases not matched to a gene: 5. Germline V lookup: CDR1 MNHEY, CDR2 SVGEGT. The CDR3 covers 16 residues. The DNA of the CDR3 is TGTGCCAGCAGTTACGGTGACAGGGGGCTCAATTCACCCCTCCACTTT. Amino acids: CASSYGDRGLNSPLHF.

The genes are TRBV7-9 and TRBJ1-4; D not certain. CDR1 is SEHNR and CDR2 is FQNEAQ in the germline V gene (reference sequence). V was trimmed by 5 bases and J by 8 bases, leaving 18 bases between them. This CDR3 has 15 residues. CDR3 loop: CASSHREGFVEKLFF. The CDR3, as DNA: TGTGCCAGCAGCCATCGGGAGGGTTTCGTGGAAAAACTGTTTTTT.

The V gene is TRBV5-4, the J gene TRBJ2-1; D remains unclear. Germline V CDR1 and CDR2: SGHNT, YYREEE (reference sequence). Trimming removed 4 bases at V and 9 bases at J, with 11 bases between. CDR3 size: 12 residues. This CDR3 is CASSGGLSEQFF. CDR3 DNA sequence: TGTGCCAGCAGCGGTGGGTTGAGTGAGCAGTTCTTC.

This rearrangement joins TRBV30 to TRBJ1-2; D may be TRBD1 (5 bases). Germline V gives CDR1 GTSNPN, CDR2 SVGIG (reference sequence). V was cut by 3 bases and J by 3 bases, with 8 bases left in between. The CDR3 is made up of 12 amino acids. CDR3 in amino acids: CAWSQGDYGYTF. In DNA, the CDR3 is TGTGCCTGGAGCCAGGGTGACTATGGCTACACCTTC. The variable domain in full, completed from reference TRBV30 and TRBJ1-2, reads SQTIHQWPATLVQPVGSPLSLECTVEGTSNPNLYWYRQAAGRGLQLLFYSVGIGQISSEVPQNLSASRPQDRQFILSSKKLLLSDSGFYLCAWSQGDYGYTFGSGTRLTVV.

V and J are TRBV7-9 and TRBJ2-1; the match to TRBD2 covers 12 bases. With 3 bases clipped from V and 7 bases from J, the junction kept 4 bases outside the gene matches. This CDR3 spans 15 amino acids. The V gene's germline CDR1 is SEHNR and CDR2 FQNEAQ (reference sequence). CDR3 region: CASSFWTSGANEQFF. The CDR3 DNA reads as TGTGCCAGCAGCTTTTGGACTAGCGGGGCTAATGAGCAGTTCTTC.

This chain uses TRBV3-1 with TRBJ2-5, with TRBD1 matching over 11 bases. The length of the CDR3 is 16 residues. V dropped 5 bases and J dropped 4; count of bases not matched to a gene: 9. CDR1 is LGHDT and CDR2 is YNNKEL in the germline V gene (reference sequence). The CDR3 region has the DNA TGTGCCAGCAGCTACCGGGACAGGGGGGGAAGAGAGACCCAGTACTTC. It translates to CASSYRDRGGRETQYF.

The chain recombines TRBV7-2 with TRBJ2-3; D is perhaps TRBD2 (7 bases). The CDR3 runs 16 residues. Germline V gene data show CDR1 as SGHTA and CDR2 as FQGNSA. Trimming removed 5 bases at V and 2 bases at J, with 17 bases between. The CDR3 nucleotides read TGTGCCAGCAGCCAAAGAGGGGGGGGCCCCACAGATACGCAGTATTTT. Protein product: CASSQRGGGPTDTQYF.

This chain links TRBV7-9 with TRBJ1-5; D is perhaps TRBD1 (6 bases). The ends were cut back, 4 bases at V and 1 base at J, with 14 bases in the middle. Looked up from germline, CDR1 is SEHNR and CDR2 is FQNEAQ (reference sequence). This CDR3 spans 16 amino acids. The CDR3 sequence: CASSSNREGSNQPQHF. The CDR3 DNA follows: TGTGCCAGCAGCTCCAACAGGGAAGGAAGCAATCAGCCCCAGCATTTT.

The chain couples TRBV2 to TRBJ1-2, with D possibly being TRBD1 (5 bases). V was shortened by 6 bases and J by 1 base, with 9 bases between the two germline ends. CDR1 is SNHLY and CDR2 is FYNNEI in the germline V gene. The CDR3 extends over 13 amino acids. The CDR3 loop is CASRDSFNYGYTF. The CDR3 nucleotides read TGTGCCAGCAGAGACAGCTTTAACTATGGCTACACCTTC. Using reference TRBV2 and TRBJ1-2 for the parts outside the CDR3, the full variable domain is EPEVTQTPSHQVTQMGQEVILRCVPISNHLYFYWYRQILGQKVEFLVSFYNNEISEKSEIFDDQFSVERPDGSNFTLKIRSTKLEDSAMYFCASRDSFNYGYTFGSGTRLTVV.

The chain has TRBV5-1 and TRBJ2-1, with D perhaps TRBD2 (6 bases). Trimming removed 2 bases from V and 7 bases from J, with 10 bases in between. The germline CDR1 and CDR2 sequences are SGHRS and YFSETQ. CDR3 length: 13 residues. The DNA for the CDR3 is TGCGCCAGCAGCTTCCTAGGGAGGAATGAGCAGTTCTTC. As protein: CASSFLGRNEQFF.

CDR3 region: CSVETTGRSGTEAFF. The DNA of the CDR3 is TGCAGCGTTGAAACAACAGGGCGTTCTGGAACTGAAGCTTTCTTT. The chain uses TRBV29-1 and TRBJ1-1; TRBD1 is a possible D gene (6 bases). The CDR3 loop spans 15 amino acids. Germline V lookup: CDR1 SQVTM, CDR2 ANQGSEA. The germline V and J ends were trimmed by 2 bases and 5 bases, with 18 bases remaining between them.

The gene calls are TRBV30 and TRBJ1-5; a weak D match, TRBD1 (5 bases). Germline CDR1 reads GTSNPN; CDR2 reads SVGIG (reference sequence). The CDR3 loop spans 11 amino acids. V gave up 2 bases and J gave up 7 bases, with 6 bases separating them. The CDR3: CAWSQGQPQHF. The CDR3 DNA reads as TGTGCCTGGAGTCAGGGACAGCCCCAGCATTTT.

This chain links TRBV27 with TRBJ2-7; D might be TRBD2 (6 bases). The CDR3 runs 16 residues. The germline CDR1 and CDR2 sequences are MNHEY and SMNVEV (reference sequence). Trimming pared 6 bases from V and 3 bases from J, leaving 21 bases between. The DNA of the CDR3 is TGTGCCAGCAGGGGGGGTCCCGACCGGGATTTCTACGAGCAGTACTTC. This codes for CASRGGPDRDFYEQYF.

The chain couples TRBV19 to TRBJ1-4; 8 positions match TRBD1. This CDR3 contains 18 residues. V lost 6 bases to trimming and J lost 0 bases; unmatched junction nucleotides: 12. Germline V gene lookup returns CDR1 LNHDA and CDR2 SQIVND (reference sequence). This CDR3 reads CASSLDRGDAATNEKLFF. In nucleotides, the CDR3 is TGTGCCAGTAGCTTAGACAGGGGCGATGCTGCAACTAATGAAAAACTGTTTTTT.

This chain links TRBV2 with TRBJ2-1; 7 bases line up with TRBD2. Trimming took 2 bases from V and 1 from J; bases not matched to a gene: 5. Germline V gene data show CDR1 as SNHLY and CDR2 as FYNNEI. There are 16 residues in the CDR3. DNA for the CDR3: TGTGCCAGCAGTGAACGCGCCGGGGGGTCCTACAATGAGCAGTTCTTC. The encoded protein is CASSERAGGSYNEQFF.